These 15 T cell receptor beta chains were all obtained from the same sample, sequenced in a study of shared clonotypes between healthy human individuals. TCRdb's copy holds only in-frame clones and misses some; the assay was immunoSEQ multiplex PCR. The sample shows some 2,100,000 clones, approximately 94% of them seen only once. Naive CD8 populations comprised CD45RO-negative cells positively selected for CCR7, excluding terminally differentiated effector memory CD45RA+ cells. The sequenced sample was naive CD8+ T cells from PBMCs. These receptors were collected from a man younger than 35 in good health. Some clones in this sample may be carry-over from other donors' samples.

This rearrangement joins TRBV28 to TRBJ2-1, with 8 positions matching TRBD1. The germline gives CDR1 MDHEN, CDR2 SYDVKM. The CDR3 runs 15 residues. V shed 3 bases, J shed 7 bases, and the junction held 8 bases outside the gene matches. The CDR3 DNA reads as TGTGCCAGCAGTTTCGGGCAGGGGGCGAAAAATGAGCAGTTCTTC. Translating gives CASSFGQGAKNEQFF.

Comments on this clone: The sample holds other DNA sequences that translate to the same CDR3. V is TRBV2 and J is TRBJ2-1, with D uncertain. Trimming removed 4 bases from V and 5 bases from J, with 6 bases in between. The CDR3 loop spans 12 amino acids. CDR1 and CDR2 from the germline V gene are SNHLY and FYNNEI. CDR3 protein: CASSARDNEQFF. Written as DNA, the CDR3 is TGTGCCAGCAGTGCCAGAGACAATGAGCAGTTCTTC. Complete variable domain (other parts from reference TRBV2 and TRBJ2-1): EPEVTQTPSHQVTQMGQEVILRCVPISNHLYFYWYRQILGQKVEFLVSFYNNEISEKSEIFDDQFSVERPDGSNFTLKIRSTKLEDSAMYFCASSARDNEQFFGPGTRLTVL.

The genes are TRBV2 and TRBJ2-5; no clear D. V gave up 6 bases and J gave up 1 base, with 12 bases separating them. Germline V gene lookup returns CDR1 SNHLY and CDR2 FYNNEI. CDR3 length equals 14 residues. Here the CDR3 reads CASSHQDTQETQYF. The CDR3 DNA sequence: TGTGCCAGCAGCCACCAAGACACCCAAGAGACCCAGTACTTC.

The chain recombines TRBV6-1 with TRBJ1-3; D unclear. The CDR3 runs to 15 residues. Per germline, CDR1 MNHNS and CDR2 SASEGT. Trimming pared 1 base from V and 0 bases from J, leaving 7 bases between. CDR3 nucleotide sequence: TGTGCCAGCAGTGAAGAACCGAGCTCTGGAAACACCATATATTTT. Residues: CASSEEPSSGNTIYF.

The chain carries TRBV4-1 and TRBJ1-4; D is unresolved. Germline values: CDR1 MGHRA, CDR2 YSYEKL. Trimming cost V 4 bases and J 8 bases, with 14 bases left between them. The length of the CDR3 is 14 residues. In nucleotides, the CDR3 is TGCGCCAGCAGCCCCAATGAAGCTTGGGAAAAACTGTTTTTT. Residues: CASSPNEAWEKLFF.

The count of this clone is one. For the CDR3, the DNA is TGCGCCAGCAGCCAAGATTTCCCCCACGAGCAGTACTTC. Protein sequence: CASSQDFPHEQYF. V usage is TRBV4-1 and J usage is TRBJ2-7; the D is unclear. V lost 0 bases to trimming and J lost 5 bases, with 8 bases between them. This CDR3 has 13 residues. CDR1 is MGHRA, CDR2 YSYEKL, per germline.

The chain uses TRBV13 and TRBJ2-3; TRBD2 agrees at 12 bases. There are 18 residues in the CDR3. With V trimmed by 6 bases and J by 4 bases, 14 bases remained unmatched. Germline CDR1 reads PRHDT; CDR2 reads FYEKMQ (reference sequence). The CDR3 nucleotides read TGTGCCAGCAGGACTAGCGGGAGTTTGTTTGCGGGTGCAGATACGCAGTATTTT. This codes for CASRTSGSLFAGADTQYF.

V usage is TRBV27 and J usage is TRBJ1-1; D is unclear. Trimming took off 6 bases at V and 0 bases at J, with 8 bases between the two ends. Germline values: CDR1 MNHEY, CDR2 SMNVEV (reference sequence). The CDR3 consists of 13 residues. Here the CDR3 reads CASRDIMNTEAFF. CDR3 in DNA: TGTGCCAGCAGAGATATCATGAACACTGAAGCTTTCTTT.

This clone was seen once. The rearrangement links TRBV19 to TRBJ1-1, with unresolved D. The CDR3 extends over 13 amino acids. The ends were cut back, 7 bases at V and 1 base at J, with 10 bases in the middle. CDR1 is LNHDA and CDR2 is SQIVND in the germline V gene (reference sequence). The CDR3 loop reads CASNKQPNTEAFF. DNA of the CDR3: TGTGCCAGTAATAAACAGCCGAACACTGAAGCTTTCTTT. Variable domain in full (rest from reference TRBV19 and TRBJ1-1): DGGITQSPKYLFRKEGQNVTLSCEQNLNHDAMYWYRQDPGQGLRLIYYSQIVNDFQKGDIAEGYSVSREKKESFPLTVTSAQKNPTAFYLCASNKQPNTEAFFGQGTRLTVV.

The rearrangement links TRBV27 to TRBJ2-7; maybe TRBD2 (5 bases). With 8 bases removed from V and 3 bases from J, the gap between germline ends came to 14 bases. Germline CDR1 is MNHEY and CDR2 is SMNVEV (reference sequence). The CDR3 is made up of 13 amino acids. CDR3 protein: CASSPDAGYEQYF. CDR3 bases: TGTGCCAGCTCCCCGGACGCGGGCTACGAGCAGTACTTC.

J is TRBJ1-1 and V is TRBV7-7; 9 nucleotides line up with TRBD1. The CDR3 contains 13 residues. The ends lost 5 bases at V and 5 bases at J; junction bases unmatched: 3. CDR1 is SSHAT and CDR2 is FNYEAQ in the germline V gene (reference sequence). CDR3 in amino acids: CASSLTGGTEAFF. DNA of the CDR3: TGTGCCAGCAGCCTGACAGGGGGAACTGAAGCTTTCTTT.

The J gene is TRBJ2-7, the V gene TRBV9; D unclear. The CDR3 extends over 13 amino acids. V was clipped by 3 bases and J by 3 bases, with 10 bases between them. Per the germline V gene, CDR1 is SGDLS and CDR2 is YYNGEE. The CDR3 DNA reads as TGTGCCAGCAGCGCGGACGACAACTACGAGCAGTACTTC. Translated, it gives CASSADDNYEQYF.

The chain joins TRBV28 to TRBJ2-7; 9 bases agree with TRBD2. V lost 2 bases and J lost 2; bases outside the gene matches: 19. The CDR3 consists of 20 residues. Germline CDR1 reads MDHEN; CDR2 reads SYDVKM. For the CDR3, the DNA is TGTGCCAGCAGTTTACCCCAGGCGGCTAGCGGGGTACCTCGGGCCTACGAGCAGTACTTC. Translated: CASSLPQAASGVPRAYEQYF.

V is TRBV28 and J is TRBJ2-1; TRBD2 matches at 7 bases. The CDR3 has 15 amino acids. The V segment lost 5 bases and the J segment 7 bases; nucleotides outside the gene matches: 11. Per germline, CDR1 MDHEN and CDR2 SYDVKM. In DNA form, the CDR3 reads TGTGCCAGCAGTCCCCGTGGCGGGAGTCGGAATGAGCAGTTCTTC. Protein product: CASSPRGGSRNEQFF.

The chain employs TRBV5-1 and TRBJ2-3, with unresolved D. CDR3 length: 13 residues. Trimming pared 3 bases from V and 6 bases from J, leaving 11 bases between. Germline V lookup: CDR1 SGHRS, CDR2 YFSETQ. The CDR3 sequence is CASSSTYLDTQYF. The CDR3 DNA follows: TGCGCCAGCAGCTCCACTTACTTGGATACGCAGTATTTT.